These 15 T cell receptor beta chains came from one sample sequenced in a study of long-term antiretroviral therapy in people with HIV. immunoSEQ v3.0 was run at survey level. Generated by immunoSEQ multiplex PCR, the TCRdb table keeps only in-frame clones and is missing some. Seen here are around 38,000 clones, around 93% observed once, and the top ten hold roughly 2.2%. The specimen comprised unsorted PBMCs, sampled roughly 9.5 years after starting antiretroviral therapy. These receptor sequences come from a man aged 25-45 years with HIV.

CDR3 sequence reads: CASSLAGDQPQHF. CDR3 in DNA: TGTGCCAGCAGCTTAGCGGGGGATCAGCCCCAGCATTTT. This chain uses TRBV7-6 with TRBJ1-5; D is perhaps TRBD1 (5 bases). Trimming stripped 0 bases from V and 5 bases from J, with 5 bases between. The CDR3 totals 13 residues. CDR1 is SGHVS and CDR2 is FNYEAQ in the germline V gene.

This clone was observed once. The CDR3 here is CASSENSEQFF. DNA of the CDR3: TGTGCCAGCAGTGAAAATTCGGAGCAGTTCTTC. The rearrangement joins TRBV6-1 to TRBJ2-1; D ambiguous. The germline V and J ends were trimmed by 2 bases and 10 bases, with 6 bases remaining between them. CDR1 MNHNS and CDR2 SASEGT come from the germline V gene. CDR3 length: 11 residues.

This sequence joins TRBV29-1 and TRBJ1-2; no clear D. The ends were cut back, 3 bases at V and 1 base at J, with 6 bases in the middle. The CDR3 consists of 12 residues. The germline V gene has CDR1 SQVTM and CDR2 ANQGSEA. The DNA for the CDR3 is TGCAGCGTTGACGAGTTTAACTATGGCTACACCTTC. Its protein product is CSVDEFNYGYTF.

In DNA, the CDR3 is TGTGCCTGGAGTAAGCGGGGAGTTTACACCTTC. This encodes CAWSKRGVYTF. This chain links TRBV30 with TRBJ1-2; D remains ambiguous. The ends were cut back, 2 bases at V and 11 bases at J, with 12 bases in the middle. The CDR3 spans 11 residues. Germline V gene sequence: CDR1 GTSNPN, CDR2 SVGIG (reference sequence).

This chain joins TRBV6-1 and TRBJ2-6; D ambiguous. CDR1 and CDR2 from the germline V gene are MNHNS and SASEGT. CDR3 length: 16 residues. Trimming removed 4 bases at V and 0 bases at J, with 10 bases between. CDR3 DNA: TGTGCCAGCAGTGCGGATTCTACCTCTGGGGCCAACGTCCTGACTTTC. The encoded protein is CASSADSTSGANVLTF.

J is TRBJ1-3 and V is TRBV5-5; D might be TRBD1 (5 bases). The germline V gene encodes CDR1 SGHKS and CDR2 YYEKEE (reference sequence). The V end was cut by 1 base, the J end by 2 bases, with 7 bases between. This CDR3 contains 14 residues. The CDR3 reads CASSLWGAGNTIYF. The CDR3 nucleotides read TGTGCCAGCAGCTTGTGGGGGGCTGGAAACACCATATATTTT.

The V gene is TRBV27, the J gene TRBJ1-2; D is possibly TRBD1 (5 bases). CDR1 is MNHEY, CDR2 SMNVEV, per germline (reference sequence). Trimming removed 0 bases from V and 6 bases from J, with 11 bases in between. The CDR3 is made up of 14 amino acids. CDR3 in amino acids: CASSLSLGVDGYTF. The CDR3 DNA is TGTGCCAGCAGTTTATCATTAGGGGTGGATGGCTACACCTTC.

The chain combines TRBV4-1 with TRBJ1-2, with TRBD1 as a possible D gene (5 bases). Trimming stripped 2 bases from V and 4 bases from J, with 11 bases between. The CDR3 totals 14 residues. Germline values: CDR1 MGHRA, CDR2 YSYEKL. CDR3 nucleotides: TGCGCCAGCAGCCAACTAGGGACGGTCTATGGCTACACCTTC. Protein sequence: CASSQLGTVYGYTF.

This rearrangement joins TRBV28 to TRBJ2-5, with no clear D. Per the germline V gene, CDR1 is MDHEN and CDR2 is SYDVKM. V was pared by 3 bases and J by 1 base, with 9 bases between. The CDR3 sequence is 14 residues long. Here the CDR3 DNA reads TGTGCCAGCAGTTTTAGACAATTCCAAGAGACCCAGTACTTC. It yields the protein CASSFRQFQETQYF.

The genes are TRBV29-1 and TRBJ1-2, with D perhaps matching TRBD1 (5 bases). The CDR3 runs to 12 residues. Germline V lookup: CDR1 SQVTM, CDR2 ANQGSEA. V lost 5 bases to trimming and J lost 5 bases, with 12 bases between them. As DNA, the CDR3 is TGCAGCGTTAATAAGGGGAGTTATGGCTACACCTTC. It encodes CSVNKGSYGYTF.

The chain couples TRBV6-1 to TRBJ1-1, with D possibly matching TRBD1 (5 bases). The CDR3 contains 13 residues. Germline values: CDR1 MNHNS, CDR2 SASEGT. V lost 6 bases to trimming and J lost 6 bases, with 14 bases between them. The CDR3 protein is CASRPQGISEAFF. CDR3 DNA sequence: TGTGCCAGCAGACCCCAGGGTATCTCTGAAGCTTTCTTT.

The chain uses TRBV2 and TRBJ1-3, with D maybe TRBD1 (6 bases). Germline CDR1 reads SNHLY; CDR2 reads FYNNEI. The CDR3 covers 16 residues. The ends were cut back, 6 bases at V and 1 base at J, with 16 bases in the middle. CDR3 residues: CASRRTAALSGNTIYF. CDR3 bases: TGTGCCAGCAGGCGGACAGCCGCTTTATCTGGAAACACCATATATTTT.

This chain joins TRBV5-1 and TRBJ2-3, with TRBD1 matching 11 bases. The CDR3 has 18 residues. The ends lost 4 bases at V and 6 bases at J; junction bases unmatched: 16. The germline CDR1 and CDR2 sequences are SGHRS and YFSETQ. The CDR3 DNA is TGCGCCAGCAGCAATCCCCTCGGGACAGGGGGGAGCTGGGATACGCAGTATTTT. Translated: CASSNPLGTGGSWDTQYF.

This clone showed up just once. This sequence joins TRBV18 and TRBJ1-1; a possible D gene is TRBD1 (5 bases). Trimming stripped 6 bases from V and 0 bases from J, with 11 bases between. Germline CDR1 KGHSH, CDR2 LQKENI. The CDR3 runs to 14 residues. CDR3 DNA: TGTGCCAGCTCGCAGACAGAGATGAACACTGAAGCTTTCTTT. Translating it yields CASSQTEMNTEAFF.

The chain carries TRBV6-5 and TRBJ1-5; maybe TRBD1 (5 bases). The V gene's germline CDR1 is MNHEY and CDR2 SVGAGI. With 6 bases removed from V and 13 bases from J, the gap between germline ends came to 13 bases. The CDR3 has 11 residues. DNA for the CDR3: TGTGCCAGCAGGGGGGACGGGGAACAGCATTTT. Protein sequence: CASRGDGEQHF.